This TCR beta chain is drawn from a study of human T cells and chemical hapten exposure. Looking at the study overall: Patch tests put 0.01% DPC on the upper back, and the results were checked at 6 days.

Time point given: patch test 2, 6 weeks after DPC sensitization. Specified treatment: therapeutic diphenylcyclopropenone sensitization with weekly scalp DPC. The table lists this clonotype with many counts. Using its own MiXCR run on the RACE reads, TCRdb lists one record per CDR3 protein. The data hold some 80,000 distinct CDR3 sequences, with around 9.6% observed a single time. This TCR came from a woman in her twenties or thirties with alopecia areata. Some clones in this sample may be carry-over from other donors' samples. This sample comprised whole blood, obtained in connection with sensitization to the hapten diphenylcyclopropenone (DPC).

CDR3 sequence: CASRERGYTDTQYF. The CDR3 coding sequence is TGTGCCAGCAGAGAGAGGGGGTACACAGATACGCAGTATTTT. The chain carries TRBV7-2 and TRBJ2-3, with a possible D match to TRBD1 (6 bases). The CDR3 extends over 14 amino acids. V lost 6 bases, J lost 2 bases, and 12 bases lay in between. Germline values: CDR1 SGHTA, CDR2 FQGNSA.